This TCR beta chain was found in a study of regulatory T cells in long-lasting Graves disease. Time point of the sample: persistent/refractory GD, antithyroid drugs over 5 years with positive TRAb. Extracted PBMC RNA gave rise to the TCR library. Germline values: CDR1 SGHRS, CDR2 YFSETQ. The CDR3 runs 13 residues. The TCR beta library used iRepertoire HTBI primers with Arm-PCR amplification of CDR3. TCRdb itself ran the multiplex PCR reads through MiXCR, one entry per CDR3 protein. The data show 500,000 to 800,000 distinct CDR3 sequences, about 32% seen once. As concerns this clonotype: The junction shows a germline mismatch at one end, possibly a read error.

Sample: peripheral blood mononuclear cells (PBMCs), taken when the disease was refractory, from a patient treated with antithyroid drugs. The chain couples TRBV5-1 to TRBJ2-2, with D uncertain. The sequence was obtained from a female donor with Graves disease. CDR3 DNA: TGTGCCAGCAGCCTGGACCTTACCGGGGAGCTGTTTTTT. Its protein product is CASSLDLTGELFF.